This TCR beta chain was recorded in a study of blood T cell repertoires in COVID-19. Background on the study: Donors in the United States, Italy and Spain gave samples during acute or convalescent COVID-19. Nucleic acid was either cDNA or gDNA, and it came from T cells, B-cell-depleted T cells, or PBMCs.

Source study methods: Reference gene primer amplification in the assay estimated nucleated cell counts. TCRdb's copy holds only in-frame clones and misses some; the assay was immunoSEQ multiplex PCR. Clone size and the V and J calls come from that table; the DNA yielded D and trimming. The data show about 130,000 clones, nearly 70% seen once. The CDR3 length is 13 residues. V was pared by 3 bases and J by 7 bases, with 13 bases between. From germline, CDR1 is SGDLS and CDR2 YYNGEE. In this sample, this clone turned up once. The clonotype comes from a woman in her 70s with acute or convalescent COVID-19. This sequence joins TRBV9 and TRBJ1-1; no definite D call. Material for sequencing was peripheral blood. As DNA, the CDR3 is TGTGCCAGCAGCGGCTCCTCGCGGGGTGAAGCTTTCTTT. Translated: CASSGSSRGEAFF.